The text below deals with one TCR beta chain. Its antigen is unidentified. This sample stems from a study of CD4+ T cells in melanoma. Study findings and constraints: Diverse differentiation states were reported for melanoma neoantigen-specific CD4+ T cells. CD8+ T cell, macrophage and B cell function reportedly correlated with neoantigen-specific CD4+ T cells.

The table came from immunoSEQ multiplex PCR; TCRdb's copy has only in-frame clones and leaves some out. The repertoire holds around 10,000 clones, approximately 61% seen once, with approximately 14% in the top ten. Germline V gene lookup returns CDR1 SSHAT and CDR2 FNYEAQ (reference sequence). The CDR3 totals 13 residues. V lost 4 bases and J lost 0, with 6 bases in between. Source material: cells from a culture (not recorded whether cultured in vitro). The TCR originated in a human donor with melanoma. The chain carries TRBV7-7 and TRBJ1-1; the D is unclear. The CDR3, as DNA: TGTGCCAGCAGCTCCCAGGTGAACACTGAAGCTTTCTTT. Protein product: CASSSQVNTEAFF.